This T cell receptor (beta chain) was sequenced during a study of cytomegalovirus exposure and HLA in healthy donors. It was with 60 Vbeta and 13 Jbeta primers that the PCR ran. Using immunoSEQ multiplex PCR, the repertoire was profiled, and TCRdb retains in-frame clones only, with some absent. The sample carries 200,000 or so clones, more than 75% recorded once. The V gene's germline CDR1 is LNHNV and CDR2 YYDKDF (reference sequence). J lost 5 bases, V lost 9 bases, and 9 bases had no gene match. The CDR3 runs to 13 residues. The origin of this receptor is a woman between 50 and 59 years old in good health and CMV-seropositive. Material for sequencing was PBMCs. The V and J genes are TRBV15 and TRBJ2-5; 7 bases fit TRBD2. The CDR3 loop reads CATAGRVRETQYF. CDR3 DNA: TGTGCCACAGCGGGAAGGGTACGGGAGACCCAGTACTTC.